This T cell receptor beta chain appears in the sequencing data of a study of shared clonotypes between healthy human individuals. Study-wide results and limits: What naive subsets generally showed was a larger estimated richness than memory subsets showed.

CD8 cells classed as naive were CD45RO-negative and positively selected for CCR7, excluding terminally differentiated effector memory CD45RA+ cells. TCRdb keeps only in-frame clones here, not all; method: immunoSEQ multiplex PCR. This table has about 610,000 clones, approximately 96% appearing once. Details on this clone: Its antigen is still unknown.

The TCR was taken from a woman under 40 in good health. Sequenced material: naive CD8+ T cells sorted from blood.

The CDR3 DNA follows: TGTGCCTACGACCCGGGGGGCCCCTTTAAACGCACAGATACGCAGTATTTT. This translates into CAYDPGGPFKRTDTQYF. The rearrangement joins TRBV30 to TRBJ2-3, with D possibly TRBD2 on 7 matching bases. The CDR3 runs to 17 residues. V was clipped by 7 bases and J by 1 base, with 24 bases between them. Germline CDR1 and CDR2: GTSNPN and SVGIG (reference sequence).